This passage covers 14 T cell receptor beta chains from one sample sequenced in a study of blood T cell repertoires in COVID-19. The assay was immunoSEQ multiplex PCR, and TCRdb's table has in-frame clones only and misses some. Counted here are around 270,000 clones, around 89% occurring once; the ten biggest clones make up about 5%. The specimen sequenced was peripheral blood. The receptors were gathered from a middle-aged man with acute or convalescent COVID-19.

V is TRBV24-1 and J is TRBJ2-3, with TRBD2 identical over 8 bases. The V gene end was trimmed by 4 bases and the J gene end by 2 bases; junction bases not matched to a gene: 4. This CDR3 contains 15 residues. Germline V gene sequence: CDR1 KGHDR, CDR2 SFDVKD. The CDR3 region has the DNA TGTGCCACCAGTGACCGGGGGGGTCTCACAGATACGCAGTATTTT. This gives the protein CATSDRGGLTDTQYF.

The chain uses TRBV12-3 or TRBV12-4 and TRBJ2-3; weak D call: TRBD1 (6 bases). V lost 6 bases to trimming and J lost 2 bases, with 9 bases between them. This CDR3 region has 13 residues. DNA of the CDR3: TGTGCCAGCAGGACAGGAGCCACAGATACGCAGTATTTT. Translation gives CASRTGATDTQYF.

This clone came up once. This rearrangement joins TRBV18 to TRBJ1-2, with 8 bases aligning to TRBD1. The V gene's germline CDR1 is KGHSH and CDR2 LQKENI. The CDR3 consists of 18 residues. V lost 4 bases, J lost 2 bases, and 15 bases stayed unmatched. The CDR3 region is CASSRGAGGHPSNYGYTF. The CDR3 DNA sequence: TGTGCCAGCTCACGGGGGGCAGGGGGCCACCCCTCCAACTATGGCTACACCTTC.

The chain combines TRBV11-3 with TRBJ1-4; D not resolved. The CDR3 is 17 amino acids. Germline CDR1 reads SGHNT; CDR2 reads YENEEA. The germline V and J ends were trimmed by 0 bases and 3 bases, with 14 bases remaining between them. The CDR3 DNA follows: TGTGCCAGCAGCTTAGATGGCCCGGGGTCTCCTAATGAAAAACTGTTTTTT. Protein product: CASSLDGPGSPNEKLFF.

The chain is built from TRBV5-1 and TRBJ1-2; no clear D gene. This CDR3 has 13 amino acids. Germline values: CDR1 SGHRS, CDR2 YFSETQ. V was pared by 4 bases and J by 6 bases, with 13 bases between. The CDR3 DNA follows: TGCGCCAGCAGCGGGCGGGCAGCAGATGGCTACACCTTC. Translating it yields CASSGRAADGYTF.

Written as DNA, the CDR3 is TGTGCCAGCAGCTTACGAAACGGGTTGCCCTACGAGCAGTACTTC. Protein sequence: CASSLRNGLPYEQYF. The chain is built from TRBV7-2 and TRBJ2-7; D uncertain. The germline V gene encodes CDR1 SGHTA and CDR2 FQGNSA. With 2 bases removed from V and 2 bases from J, the gap between germline ends came to 13 bases. The CDR3 loop spans 15 amino acids.

The CDR3 nucleotides read TGTGCCAGCAGTTTCCAGGGGTCCTATAATTCACCCCTCCACTTT. Its translation is CASSFQGSYNSPLHF. The genes are TRBV6-5 and TRBJ1-6; D may be TRBD1 (6 bases). This CDR3 is 15 amino acids long. V lost 4 bases and J lost 1, with 8 bases in between. Germline loops: CDR1 MNHEY, CDR2 SVGAGI.

This clone came up once. This chain uses TRBV10-3 with TRBJ1-4, with TRBD1 matching 7 bases. CDR1 ENHRY and CDR2 SYGVKD come from the germline V gene. After removal of 3 bases from V and 5 bases from J, the junction contained 3 bases not matched to a gene. The CDR3 is 14 amino acids. For the CDR3, the DNA is TGTGCCATCAGTGACCCAGGGGGGAATGAAAAACTGTTTTTT. Protein product: CAISDPGGNEKLFF.

This clone appeared a few times. The chain combines TRBV5-6 with TRBJ1-1, with 11 bases fitting TRBD1. After removal of 2 bases from V and 0 bases from J, the junction contained 3 bases not matched to a gene. This CDR3 comprises 16 residues. From germline, CDR1 is SGHDT and CDR2 YYEEEE. The CDR3 region is CASSFGTGGLNTEAFF. CDR3 DNA: TGTGCCAGCAGCTTCGGGACAGGGGGTCTGAACACTGAAGCTTTCTTT.

The J gene is TRBJ1-1, the V gene TRBV5-1; TRBD1 matches 12 bases. The CDR3 consists of 15 residues. The V gene's germline CDR1 is SGHRS and CDR2 YFSETQ. The V and J ends lost 2 bases and 6 bases, in that order; junction bases with no gene match: 5. CDR3 in amino acids: CASSLWDRGLAEAFF. CDR3 in DNA: TGCGCCAGCAGCTTATGGGACAGGGGGCTGGCTGAAGCTTTCTTT.

As DNA, the CDR3 is TGTGCCAGCAGCCTAGACACCTACGAGCAGTACTTC. This gives the protein CASSLDTYEQYF. J is TRBJ2-7 and V is TRBV7-2; D remains ambiguous. Germline-derived CDR1 and CDR2 are SGHTA and FQGNSA. The ends were cut back, 5 bases at V and 2 bases at J, with 7 bases in the middle. This CDR3 has 12 residues.

The chain is built from TRBV24-1 and TRBJ2-5; 9 bases are shared with TRBD1. CDR1 is KGHDR and CDR2 is SFDVKD in the germline V gene. Germline trimming cut 3 bases from V and 7 bases from J; bases unmatched to any gene: 5. CDR3 length: 14 amino acids. CDR3 sequence reads: CATSDNRGLGTQYF. DNA of the CDR3: TGTGCCACCAGTGATAACAGGGGGCTGGGGACCCAGTACTTC.

The rearrangement joins TRBV14 to TRBJ1-3; no clear D. Trimming stripped 0 bases from V and 0 bases from J, with 9 bases between. Germline CDR1 SGHDN, CDR2 FVKESK. The CDR3 sequence is 16 residues long. In DNA, the CDR3 is TGTGCCAGCAGCCAAGACGCGGGCAACTCTGGAAACACCATATATTTT. Protein: CASSQDAGNSGNTIYF.

V usage is TRBV11-2 and J usage is TRBJ2-2; 12 nucleotides line up with TRBD2. This CDR3 has 17 residues. After removal of 5 bases from V and 2 bases from J, the junction contained 6 bases not matched to a gene. The germline CDR1 and CDR2 sequences are SGHAT and FQNNGV. CDR3 in DNA: TGTGCCAGCAGCACCGGGACTAGCGGGCTTAACACCGGGGAGCTGTTTTTT. Its translation: CASSTGTSGLNTGELFF. The full variable domain, with the rest looked up from reference TRBV11-2 and TRBJ2-2, is EAGVAQSPRYKIIEKRQSVAFWCNPISGHATLYWYQQILGQGPKLLIQFQNNGVVDDSQLPKDRFSAERLKGVDSTLKIQPAKLEDSAVYLCASSTGTSGLNTGELFFGEGSRLTVL.